This entry describes one TCR beta chain. No antigen is known for it. Qualities for individual bases were not recorded, and no much larger clone is one base off. The data were obtained in a study of blood T cell repertoires in COVID-19 (dated by TCRdb to 2018 to 2021). Study-wide context: Collaborator samples came from the United States, Italy and Spain and covered acute and convalescent phases of COVID-19. The material from the prospective study consisted of cDNA or gDNA derived from T cells, B-cell-depleted T cells, or PBMCs. Deeply sampled blood TCRbeta repertoires from subjects exposed to, actively infected with, or recovered from COVID-19 were included in the dataset. The repertoires were released in a freely available public database meant as a resource for research on the immune response to SARS-CoV-2. The samples were drawn from two sources: the first 160 participants of the ongoing ImmuneRACE study, and approximately 1,300 subjects contributed by 6 global collaborators. Sample metadata almost always included a de-identified subject ID, COVID-19 status, age in years and sex. Where available, HLA class I and class II types were obtained from metadata supplied by the sample provider rather than from assay-based typing.

The immunoSEQ Assay, a bias-controlled multiplex PCR, was used to amplify TCRbeta CDR3 regions from genomic DNA. On the study's bioinformatics: Nucleated cell counts per sample were estimated from amplification of reference gene primers within the assay. To quantify the absolute abundance of each unique TCRbeta CDR3 rearrangement, sequence reads were collapsed and filtered. For each sample, productive Simpson clonality was calculated as the square root of Simpson's diversity index across productive rearrangements. Held by TCRdb, this immuneACCESS table contains in-frame sequences only and omits some clones. Under half of the omission traces to an unresolved V gene where checked; the cause of the rest is unknown. V and J calls and clone size are those listed in that table; D and trimming were worked out from the DNA. The sample data list 300,000 to 350,000 clones, and approximately 85% of these were observed just once. Around 2.2% of the sample comes from the top ten.

In the prospective study, participants were about 18 to 95 years old, resided in about two dozen geographic areas of the United States, and were enrolled through a virtual design. To assign participants to cohorts, the prospective study relied on clinical history that participants themselves reported in a screening survey and a study questionnaire. ImmuneRACE Cohort 3 recovered participants were defined by two consecutive negative NP/OP PCR tests, healthcare professional clearance, or symptom resolution. In the prospective study, mobile phlebotomists collected whole blood, serum and a nasopharyngeal or oropharyngeal swab from each participant. Participants in the prospective study had the option to provide additional blood draws and questionnaires over an approximately two-month period. Blood samples from the prospective study were shipped frozen or at room temperature prior to DNA extraction.

Results and caveats for the whole study, not just this receptor: The amount of clinical and demographic metadata varied by source and participant and was provided uncurated.

The TCR was taken from a man under 40 who had recovered from COVID-19. Specimen: PBMCs or T cells enriched from blood (not recorded which).

The DNA sequence follows: TGTGCCAGCAGCTTGGGAGGGACAGGAGGCAATGAAAAACTGTTTTTT. This gives the protein CASSLGGTGGNEKLFF. The sequence is built from TRBV7-9 and TRBJ1-4; 8 middle bases align to TRBD1. CDR1 is given as SEHNR and CDR2 as FQNEAQ, both from the germline V gene (reference sequence). Measured from the cysteine to the phenylalanine, the CDR3 is 16 residues long. Just the 48-base CDR3 DNA is kept, in frame starting at base 1. Unmatched junction bases come to 8, with V trimmed by 3 bases and J by 5 bases.